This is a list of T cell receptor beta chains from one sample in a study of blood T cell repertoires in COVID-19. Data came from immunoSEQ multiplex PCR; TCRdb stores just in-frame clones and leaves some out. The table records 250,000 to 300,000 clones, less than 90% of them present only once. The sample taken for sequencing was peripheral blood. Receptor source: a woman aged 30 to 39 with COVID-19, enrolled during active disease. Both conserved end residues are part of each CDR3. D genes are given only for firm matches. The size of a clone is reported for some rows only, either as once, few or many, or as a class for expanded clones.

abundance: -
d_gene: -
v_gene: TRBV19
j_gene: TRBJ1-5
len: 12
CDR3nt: TGTGTCCCGGGGGTCGGGAATCAGCCCCAGCATTTT
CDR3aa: CVPGVGNQPQHF

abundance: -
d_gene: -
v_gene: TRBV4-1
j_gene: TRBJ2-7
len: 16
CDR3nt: TGCGCCAGCAGCCTCGCTTTGAGGAGAAACTCCTACGAGCAGTACTTC
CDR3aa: CASSLALRRNSYEQYF

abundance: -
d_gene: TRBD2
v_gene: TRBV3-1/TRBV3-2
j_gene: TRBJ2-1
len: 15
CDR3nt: TGTGCCAGCAGCCCAAAAAATGCGGGGGGGTTTGAGCAGTTCTTC
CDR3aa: CASSPKNAGGFEQFF

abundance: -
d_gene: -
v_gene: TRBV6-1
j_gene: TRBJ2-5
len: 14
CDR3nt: TGTGCCAGCAGTGACCTGACAGGCTGGGAGACCCAGTACTTC
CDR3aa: CASSDLTGWETQYF

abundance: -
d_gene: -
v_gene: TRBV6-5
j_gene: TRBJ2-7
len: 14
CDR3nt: TGTGCCAGCAGTTACTCGATGCAGGGAAACGAGCAGTACTTC
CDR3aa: CASSYSMQGNEQYF

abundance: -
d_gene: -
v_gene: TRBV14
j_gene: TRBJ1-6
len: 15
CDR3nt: TGTGCCAGCAGCCAAGTCAGGGCAATGGATTCACCCCTCCACTTT
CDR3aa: CASSQVRAMDSPLHF

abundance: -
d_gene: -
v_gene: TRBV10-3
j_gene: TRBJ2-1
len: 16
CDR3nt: TGTGCCATCAGTGGTGCGGGGGCGGACCTCTACAATGAGCAGTTCTTC
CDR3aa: CAISGAGADLYNEQFF

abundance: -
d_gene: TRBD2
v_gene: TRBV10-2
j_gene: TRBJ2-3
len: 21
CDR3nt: TGCGCCACCGATGGGGTGGCGACGATGAAAGAACAGCGGGGGGATTGGAATACGCAGTATTTT
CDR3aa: CATDGVATMKEQRGDWNTQYF

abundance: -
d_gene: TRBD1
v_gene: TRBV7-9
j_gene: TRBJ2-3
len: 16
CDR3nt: TGTGCCAGCAGCCCCAGGACAGGGATAAGCACAGATACGCAGTATTTT
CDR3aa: CASSPRTGISTDTQYF

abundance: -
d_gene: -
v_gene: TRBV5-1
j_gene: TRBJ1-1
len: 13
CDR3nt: TGCGCCAGCAGCGGGGACTACGTGACTGAAGCTTTCTTT
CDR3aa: CASSGDYVTEAFF

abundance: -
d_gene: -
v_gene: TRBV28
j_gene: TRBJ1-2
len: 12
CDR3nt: TGTGCCAGCAGTTTACAGGGGTATGGCTACACCTTC
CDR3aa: CASSLQGYGYTF

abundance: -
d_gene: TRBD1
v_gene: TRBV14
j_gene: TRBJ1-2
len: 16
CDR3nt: TGTGCCAGCAGCCAAGATCGGCGACAGGGGGCCTATGGCTACACCTTC
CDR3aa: CASSQDRRQGAYGYTF

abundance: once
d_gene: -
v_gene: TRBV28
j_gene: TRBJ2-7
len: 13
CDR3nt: TGTGCCAGCAGGAGTAGATTTACCTACGAGCAGTACTTC
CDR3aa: CASRSRFTYEQYF

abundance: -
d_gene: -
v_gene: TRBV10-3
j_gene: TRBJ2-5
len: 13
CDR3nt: TGTGCCATCAGTGAGTCCAGCGGGGAGACCCAGTACTTC
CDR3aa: CAISESSGETQYF

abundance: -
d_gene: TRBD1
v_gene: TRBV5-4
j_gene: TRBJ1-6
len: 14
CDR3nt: TGTGCCAGCAGCTTGGGGGCAGGGGGTTCACCCCTCCACTTT
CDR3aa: CASSLGAGGSPLHF

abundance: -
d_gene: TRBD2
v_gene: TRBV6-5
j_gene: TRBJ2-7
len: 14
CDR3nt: TGTGCCAGCAGGCCCGGGACTAACTCCTACGAGCAGTACTTC
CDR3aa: CASRPGTNSYEQYF

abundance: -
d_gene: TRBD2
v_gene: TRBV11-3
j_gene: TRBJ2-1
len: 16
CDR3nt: TGTGCCAGCAGCCCCCAGTCGGGGGGGGTGCCCAGTGAGCAGTTCTTC
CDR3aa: CASSPQSGGVPSEQFF

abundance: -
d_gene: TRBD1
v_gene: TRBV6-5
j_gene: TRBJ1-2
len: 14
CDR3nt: TGTGCCAGCAGACCCCTCTCGGACAGGGATGTCTACACCTTC
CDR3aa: CASRPLSDRDVYTF

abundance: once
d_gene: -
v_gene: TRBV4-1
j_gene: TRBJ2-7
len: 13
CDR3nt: TGCGCCAGCAGCCAAGTATCAGGGGACGAGCAGTACTTC
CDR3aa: CASSQVSGDEQYF

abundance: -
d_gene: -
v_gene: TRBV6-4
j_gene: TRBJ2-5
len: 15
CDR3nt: TGTGCCAGCAGTGACCAATGGACTGTTCATGAGACCCAGTACTTC
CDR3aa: CASSDQWTVHETQYF

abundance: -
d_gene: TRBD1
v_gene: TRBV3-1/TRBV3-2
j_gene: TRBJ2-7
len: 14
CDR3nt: TGTGCCAGCAGCTACGGACAGGGTTACTACGAGCAGTACTTC
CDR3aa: CASSYGQGYYEQYF

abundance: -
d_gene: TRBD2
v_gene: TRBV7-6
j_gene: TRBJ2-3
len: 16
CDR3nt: TGTGCCAGCAGCCCCGGGGGGGGCTCAATCACAGATACGCAGTATTTT
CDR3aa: CASSPGGGSITDTQYF

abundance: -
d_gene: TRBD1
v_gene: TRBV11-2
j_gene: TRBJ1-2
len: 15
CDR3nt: TGTGCCAGCAGCCTTGGACAGGGAGGAAACTATGGCTACACCTTC
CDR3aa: CASSLGQGGNYGYTF

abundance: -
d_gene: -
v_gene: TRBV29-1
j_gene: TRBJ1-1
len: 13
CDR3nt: TGCAGCGTTGAATTGAGAATGAACACTGAAGCTTTCTTT
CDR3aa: CSVELRMNTEAFF

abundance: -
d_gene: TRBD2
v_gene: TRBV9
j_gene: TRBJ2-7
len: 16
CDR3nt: TGTGCCAGCAGCGTAGGCCCTAGCGGGGGCCAGGTAGGGCAGTACTTC
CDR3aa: CASSVGPSGGQVGQYF

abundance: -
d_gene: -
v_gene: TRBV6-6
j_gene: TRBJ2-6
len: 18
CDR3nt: TGTGCCAGCAGTCATGGACACCCCCTCCTGTCTGGGGCCAACGTCCTGACTTTC
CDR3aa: CASSHGHPLLSGANVLTF

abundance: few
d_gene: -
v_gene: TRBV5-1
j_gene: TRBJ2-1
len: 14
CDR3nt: TGCGCCAGCAGCTCCAACGGGGGGCGGGATGAGCAGTTCTTC
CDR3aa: CASSSNGGRDEQFF

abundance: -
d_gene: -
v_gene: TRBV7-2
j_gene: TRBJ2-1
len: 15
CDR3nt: TGTGCCAGCAGCCTCTCGGCGGGGAACTACAATGAGCAGTTCTTC
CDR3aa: CASSLSAGNYNEQFF

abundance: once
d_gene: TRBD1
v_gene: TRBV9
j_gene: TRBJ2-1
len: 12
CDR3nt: TGTGCCAGCAGCGTAGGGGGGACAGGGAAGTTCTTC
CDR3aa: CASSVGGTGKFF

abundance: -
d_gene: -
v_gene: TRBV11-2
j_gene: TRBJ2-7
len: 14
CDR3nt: TGTGCCAGCAGCTTACTACAGGGGGGGGACGAGCAGTACTTC
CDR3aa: CASSLLQGGDEQYF

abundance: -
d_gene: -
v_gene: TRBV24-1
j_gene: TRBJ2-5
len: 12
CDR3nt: TGTGCCACCCGTGGACAAGGAGAGACCCAGTACTTC
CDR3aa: CATRGQGETQYF

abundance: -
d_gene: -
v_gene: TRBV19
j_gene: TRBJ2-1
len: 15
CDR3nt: TGTGCCAGTTCTACAGAACTCACATCCTACAATGAGCAGTTCTTC
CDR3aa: CASSTELTSYNEQFF

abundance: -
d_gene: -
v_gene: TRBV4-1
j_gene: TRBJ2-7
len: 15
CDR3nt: TGCGCCAGCAGCCAAGTGGGCGCCAGAGCCTACGAGCAGTACTTC
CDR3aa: CASSQVGARAYEQYF

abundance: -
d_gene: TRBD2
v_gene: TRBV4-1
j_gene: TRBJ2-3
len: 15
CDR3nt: TGCGCCAGCAGCCAAAGCGGGACTACCACAGATACGCAGTATTTT
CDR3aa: CASSQSGTTTDTQYF

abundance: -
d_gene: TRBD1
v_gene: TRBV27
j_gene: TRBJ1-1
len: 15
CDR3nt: TGTGCCAGCAGTTTATCGGCAGGGGGGTACACTGAAGCTTTCTTT
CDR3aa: CASSLSAGGYTEAFF

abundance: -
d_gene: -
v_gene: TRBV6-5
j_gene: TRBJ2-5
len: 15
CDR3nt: TGTGCCAGCAGTCCTGACAGGTCGGGGGGAGAGACCCAGTACTTC
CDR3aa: CASSPDRSGGETQYF

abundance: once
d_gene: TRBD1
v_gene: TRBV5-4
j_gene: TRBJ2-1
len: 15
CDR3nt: TGTGCCAGCAGGGAAGACAGGGTGGGTTTTTATGAGCAGTTCTTC
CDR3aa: CASREDRVGFYEQFF

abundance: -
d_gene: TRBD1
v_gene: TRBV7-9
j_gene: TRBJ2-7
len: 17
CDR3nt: TGTGCCAGCAGCTTAGGAAACAGGGGGCTTCCCCACTACGAGCAGTACTTC
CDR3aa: CASSLGNRGLPHYEQYF

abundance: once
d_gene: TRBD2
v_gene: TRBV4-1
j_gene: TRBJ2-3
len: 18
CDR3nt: TGCGCCAGCAGCCAAGATCTAGCGGGGGGGGCGAACACAGATACGCAGTATTTT
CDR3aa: CASSQDLAGGANTDTQYF

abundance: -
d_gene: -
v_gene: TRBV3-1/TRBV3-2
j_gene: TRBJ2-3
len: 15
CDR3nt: TGTGCCAGCAGCCAAGTAGGACTGAGCACAGATACGCAGTATTTT
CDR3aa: CASSQVGLSTDTQYF

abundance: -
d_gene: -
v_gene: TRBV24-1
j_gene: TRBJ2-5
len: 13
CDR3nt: TGTGCCACCAGTGATTTCCGGGAAGAGACCCAGTACTTC
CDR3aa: CATSDFREETQYF

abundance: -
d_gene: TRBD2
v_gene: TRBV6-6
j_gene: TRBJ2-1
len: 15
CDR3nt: TGTGCCAGCAGCGATATAGCGGGGGGAAACAATGAGCAGTTCTTC
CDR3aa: CASSDIAGGNNEQFF

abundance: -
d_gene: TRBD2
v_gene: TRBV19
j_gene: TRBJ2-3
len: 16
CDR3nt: TGTGCCAGTAGGTGGACTAGCGGGGGCAGCACAGATACGCAGTATTTT
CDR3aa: CASRWTSGGSTDTQYF

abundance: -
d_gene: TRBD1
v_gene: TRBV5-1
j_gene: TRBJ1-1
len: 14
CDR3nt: TGCGCCAGCAGCTTGCAGGGGGCGGGCACTGAAGCTTTCTTT
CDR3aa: CASSLQGAGTEAFF

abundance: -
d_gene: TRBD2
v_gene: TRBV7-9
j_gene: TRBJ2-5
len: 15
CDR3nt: TGTGCCAGCAGCCCCCGACTAGCGGAACAAGAGACCCAGTACTTC
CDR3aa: CASSPRLAEQETQYF

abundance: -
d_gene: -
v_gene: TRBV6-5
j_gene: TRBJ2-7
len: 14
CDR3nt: TGTGCCAGCTCCCTGGGGCACCGGTCCTACGAGCAGTACTTC
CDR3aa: CASSLGHRSYEQYF

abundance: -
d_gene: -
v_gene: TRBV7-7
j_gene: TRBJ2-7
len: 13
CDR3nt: TGTGCCAGCAGCTTAGTCCAGGGGAGCGAGCAGTACTTC
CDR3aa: CASSLVQGSEQYF

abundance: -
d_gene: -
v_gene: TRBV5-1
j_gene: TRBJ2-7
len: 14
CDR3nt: TGCGCCAGCAGCACCGGGGATCCGGCTTACGAGCAGTACTTC
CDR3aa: CASSTGDPAYEQYF

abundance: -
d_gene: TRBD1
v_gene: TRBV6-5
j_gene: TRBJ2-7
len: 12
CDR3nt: TGTGCCAGCAACCAACAGGGGCGCGAGCAGTACTTC
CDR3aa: CASNQQGREQYF